These 11 T cell receptor beta chains share one sample of origin, sequenced in a study of T cell repertoires in cytomegalovirus infection. TCRdb re-called the reads with MiXCR, one entry per CDR3 protein. The table has roughly 630,000 distinct CDR3 sequences, roughly 24% seen once. Sequencing was performed on CD8+ T cells from PBMCs. These receptor sequences come from a human donor in good health (CMV status not recorded). Some clones in this sample may be carry-over from other donors' samples.

This chain joins TRBV29-1 and TRBJ2-1; 8 bases align to TRBD1. The germline V gene encodes CDR1 SQVTM and CDR2 ANQGSEA. The V segment lost 0 bases and the J segment 7 bases; nucleotides outside the gene matches: 11. This CDR3 has 16 residues. This CDR3 reads CSVEDIRQGLYNEQFF. CDR3 DNA: TGCAGCGTTGAAGACATAAGACAGGGGCTTTATAATGAGCAGTTCTTC.

This clonotype has only one observation. V and J are TRBV10-3 and TRBJ2-7; TRBD1 matches 8 bases. The ends lost 6 bases at V and 2 bases at J; junction bases unmatched: 3. The CDR3 runs to 13 residues. Germline V gene lookup returns CDR1 ENHRY and CDR2 SYGVKD. CDR3 sequence: CAIRTGVAYEQYV. CDR3 bases: TGTGCCATCAGGACAGGGGTGGCCTACGAGCAGTACGTC.

This clonotype was picked up many times. The V gene is TRBV11-2, the J gene TRBJ2-1; 12 nucleotides match TRBD2. Germline values: CDR1 SGHAT, CDR2 FQNNGV. Trimming cost V 1 base and J 7 bases; bases outside gene matches: 8. The CDR3 runs to 17 residues. In DNA form, the CDR3 reads TGTGCCAGCAGCTTAGTTGGACTAGCGGGGTCGAGTAATGAGCAGTTCTTC. Its protein is CASSLVGLAGSSNEQFF. The full variable domain, with the rest looked up from reference TRBV11-2 and TRBJ2-1, is EAGVAQSPRYKIIEKRQSVAFWCNPISGHATLYWYQQILGQGPKLLIQFQNNGVVDDSQLPKDRFSAERLKGVDSTLKIQPAKLEDSAVYLCASSLVGLAGSSNEQFFGPGTRLTVL.

This clonotype turned up a few times. This chain joins TRBV6-2 or TRBV6-3 and TRBJ2-7; either TRBD1 or TRBD2 may supply D (5 bases each). The ends were cut back, 5 bases at V and 0 bases at J, with 11 bases in the middle. The CDR3 is 14 residues long. Germline V gene data show CDR1 as MNHEY and CDR2 as SVGEGT. The DNA of the CDR3 is TGTGCCAGCAGTCCCCGGGACGACTCCTACGAGCAGTACTTC. Translation: CASSPRDDSYEQYF.

The V gene is TRBV5-1, the J gene TRBJ2-2; 8 bases are a match to TRBD2. V shed 0 bases and J 1 base; nucleotides not matched to a gene: 8. CDR3 size: 18 residues. Germline values: CDR1 SGHRS, CDR2 YFSETQ. CDR3 in amino acids: CASSLASPLAGNTGELFF. As DNA, the CDR3 is TGCGCCAGCAGCTTGGCCAGTCCGCTAGCGGGGAACACCGGGGAGCTGTTTTTT.

This clonotype has a count of ten or more. V gene TRBV28 combines with J gene TRBJ1-5; the D is unclear. Deletions cut 4 bases from V and 7 bases from J, with 11 bases between. Per the germline V gene, CDR1 is MDHEN and CDR2 is SYDVKM. The CDR3 has 13 amino acids. CDR3 DNA sequence: TGTGCCAGCAGTTACGGCGGAGGCCAGCCCCAGCATTTT. It codes for CASSYGGGQPQHF.

With regard to this clonotype: A much larger clone is a single base away; this may be a read error. The CDR3 does not end in the conserved phenylalanine or tryptophan, so this is likely a read error. The chain links TRBV7-3 to TRBJ2-1; TRBD1 aligns across 8 bases. V was clipped by 3 bases and J by 5 bases; unmatched bases: 6. Germline values: CDR1 SGHTA, CDR2 FQGTGA. The CDR3 runs 15 residues. CDR3: CASSFQGANDNEQFC. DNA of the CDR3: TGTGCCAGCAGCTTCCAGGGGGCCAACGACAATGAGCAGTTCTGC.

Note on this clonotype: A much larger clone sits a single nucleotide away, making a read error possible. CDR3 residues: CASSSQWTDNTGELFF. CDR3 DNA sequence: TGTGCCAGCAGCTCGCAGTGGACAGACAACACCGGGGAGCTGTTTTTT. V gene TRBV7-4 combines with J gene TRBJ2-2; D might be TRBD1 (6 bases). The germline CDR1 and CDR2 sequences are SGHVT and SQSDAQ. The V end was cut by 4 bases, the J end by 2 bases, with 14 bases between. The CDR3 runs 16 residues. The entire variable domain, with the rest obtained from reference TRBV7-4 and TRBJ2-2, is as follows: GAGVSQSPRYKVAKRGRDVALRCDSISGHVTLYWYRQTLGQGSEVLTYSQSDAQRDKSGRPSGRFSAERPERSVSTLKIQRTEQGDSAVYLCASSSQWTDNTGELFFGEGSRLTVL.

The rearrangement joins TRBV27 to TRBJ2-1; D is perhaps TRBD2 (7 bases). Germline V lookup: CDR1 MNHEY, CDR2 SMNVEV (reference sequence). V gave up 7 bases and J gave up 9 bases, with 22 bases separating them. The CDR3 is 15 residues long. The CDR3 sequence is CASTLGGPGGREQFF. DNA for the CDR3: TGTGCCAGCACGTTGGGGGGGCCCGGGGGGCGTGAGCAGTTCTTC.

This clonotype was seen a handful of times. The gene calls are TRBV29-1 and TRBJ2-7, with TRBD1 matching 8 bases. J was trimmed by 1 base and V by 6 bases; bases with no gene match: 5. CDR3 size: 13 residues. Germline-derived CDR1 and CDR2 are SQVTM and ANQGSEA. This CDR3 reads CSVRQGTSYEQYF. DNA of the CDR3: TGCAGCGTGAGACAGGGGACATCCTACGAGCAGTACTTC.

CDR3 sequence (DNA): TGCAGTGCTCAAACCCGGACAGACTACTACGAGCAGTACTTC. Encoded protein: CSAQTRTDYYEQYF. J is TRBJ2-7 and V is TRBV20-1; a weak D match, TRBD1 (6 bases). Trimming removed 5 bases at V and 3 bases at J, with 17 bases between. The germline CDR1 and CDR2 sequences are DFQATT and SNEGSKA (reference sequence). The length of the CDR3 is 14 residues.